These 24 T cell receptor beta chains were sequenced from one sample in a study of regulatory T cells in long-lasting Graves disease. Assembly of TCR beta libraries relied on iRepertoire HTBI primers together with Arm-PCR of CDR3 regions. TCRdb fed the multiplex PCR reads into MiXCR, producing one record per CDR3 protein. Among about 660,000 distinct CDR3 sequences listed, 25% to 35% were seen once. Described time point: persistent/refractory GD, antithyroid drugs over 5 years with positive TRAb. Isolated PBMC RNA provided the starting material for the TCR library. Here the sequenced sample was peripheral blood mononuclear cells (PBMCs), taken when the disease was refractory, from a patient treated with antithyroid drugs. These TCRs come from a female donor with Graves disease.

This clonotype was detected only once. The CDR3 is CASSQDRPRFETQYF. CDR3 bases: TGTGCCAGCAGCCAAGATCGACCCAGGTTCGAGACCCAGTACTTC. This chain joins TRBV14 and TRBJ2-5; D is undetermined. This CDR3 has 15 residues. The V end lost 0 bases, the J end lost 5 bases, and 13 bases lay between the germline ends. CDR1 SGHDN and CDR2 FVKESK come from the germline V gene.

This clonotype has a count of ten or more. The chain links TRBV28 to TRBJ2-7; TRBD1 matches 9 bases. The CDR3 loop spans 16 amino acids. The germline V gene encodes CDR1 MDHEN and CDR2 SYDVKM. With 6 bases clipped from V and 4 bases from J, the junction kept 13 bases outside the gene matches. The chain's CDR3 is CASSHVGGQGGYEQYF. Here the CDR3 DNA reads TGTGCCAGCAGCCATGTGGGGGGACAGGGTGGATACGAGCAGTACTTC.

There are a few counts of this clonotype. The rearrangement joins TRBV20-1 to TRBJ1-1; the match to TRBD1 covers 8 bases. CDR1 is DFQATT and CDR2 is SNEGSKA in the germline V gene (reference sequence). The CDR3 extends over 14 amino acids. V lost 3 bases and J lost 6; bases outside the gene matches: 9. CDR3 coding DNA: TGCAGTGCTAGGATGGCAGGGGGCGCTTCTGAAGCTTTCTTT. Translated: CSARMAGGASEAFF.

This chain connects TRBV19 to TRBJ2-7; TRBD2 matches at 7 bases. Germline CDR1 and CDR2: LNHDA and SQIVND (reference sequence). CDR3 length: 15 residues. The junction had 9 bases not matched to a gene; V was cut back by 5 bases and J by 2 bases. CDR3 DNA sequence: TGTGCCAGTAGTTCCCGGATAGCGGGCGCCTACGAGCAGTACTTC. Protein product: CASSSRIAGAYEQYF.

In this sample, this clonotype turned up many times. The chain employs TRBV12-3 or TRBV12-4 and TRBJ1-2, with 7 bases lining up with TRBD1. The ends lost 7 bases at V and 0 bases at J; junction bases unmatched: 11. CDR3 length: 16 amino acids. This CDR3 is CASTKGGGAANYGYTF. DNA of the CDR3: TGTGCCAGCACCAAAGGAGGGGGCGCGGCTAACTATGGCTACACCTTC.

The CDR3 protein is CASSSVGLRIVEQYF. The CDR3 nucleotides read TGTGCCAGCAGTTCGGTGGGACTACGGATTGTTGAGCAGTACTTC. The chain employs TRBV27 and TRBJ2-7, with 7 nucleotides matching TRBD2. CDR1 MNHEY and CDR2 SMNVEV come from the germline V gene (reference sequence). The CDR3 sequence is 15 residues long. The J segment lost 7 bases and the V segment lost 4 bases, leaving 13 bases of the junction unmatched.

In its sample, this clonotype was seen a few times. CDR3 amino acids: CATIQRIPPYEQYF. The CDR3 coding sequence is TGTGCCACAATCCAGCGGATACCTCCCTACGAGCAGTACTTC. The rearrangement uses TRBV10-3 and TRBJ2-7; D perhaps matches TRBD2 (5 bases). This CDR3 is 14 amino acids long. Germline V lookup: CDR1 ENHRY, CDR2 SYGVKD. Between the trimmed V and J ends, which lost 10 bases and 2 bases, there was a span of 18 bases.

V usage is TRBV12-3 or TRBV12-4 and J usage is TRBJ1-5; 7 bases agree with TRBD1. The CDR3 has 17 amino acids. J was trimmed by 0 bases and V by 3 bases; bases with no gene match: 8. This chain's CDR3 is CASSFILGQSSNQPQHF. Written as DNA, the CDR3 is TGTGCCAGCAGTTTCATCTTGGGACAGAGTAGCAATCAGCCCCAGCATTTT.

The rearrangement links TRBV18 to TRBJ1-5; D is uncertain. Germline CDR1 and CDR2: KGHSH and LQKENI. There are 13 residues in the CDR3. V lost 1 base and J lost 4, with 5 bases in between. CDR3 nucleotide sequence: TGTGCCAGCTCACCACAGGAGAATCAGCCCCAGCATTTT. Its protein is CASSPQENQPQHF. Complete variable domain (other parts from reference TRBV18 and TRBJ1-5): NAGVMQNPRHLVRRRGQEARLRCSPMKGHSHVYWYRQLPEEGLKFMVYLQKENIIDESGMPKERFSAEFPKEGPSILRIQQVVRGDSAAYFCASSPQENQPQHFGDGTRLSIL.

The chain is built from TRBV19 and TRBJ1-1; D might be TRBD1 (6 bases). The CDR3 spans 17 residues. The V gene's germline CDR1 is LNHDA and CDR2 SQIVND (reference sequence). V was shortened by 0 bases and J by 5 bases, with 19 bases between the two germline ends. CDR3 protein: CASSIDGPGGGRTEAFF. CDR3 DNA: TGTGCCAGTAGTATAGATGGCCCCGGGGGGGGCAGAACTGAAGCTTTCTTT.

This clonotype has a count of ten or more. The rearrangement joins TRBV20-1 to TRBJ2-5, with D perhaps TRBD2 (5 bases). Germline V CDR1 and CDR2: DFQATT, SNEGSKA (reference sequence). The CDR3 loop spans 13 amino acids. Trimming took 7 bases from V and 3 from J, leaving 15 bases between them. The CDR3 bases are TGCAGTGGTAACGTGGTGGGAGAAGAGACCCAGTACTTC. Amino acid sequence: CSGNVVGEETQYF.

This clonotype occurred a few times. This sequence joins TRBV28 and TRBJ2-7; 9 bases are shared with TRBD2. There are 15 residues in the CDR3. CDR1 is MDHEN and CDR2 is SYDVKM in the germline V gene. V lost 4 bases, J lost 0 bases, and 4 bases stayed unmatched. The CDR3 DNA is TGTGCCAGCAGTTCACTAGCGGGCCACTCCTACGAGCAGTACTTC. Protein sequence: CASSSLAGHSYEQYF.

For the CDR3, the DNA is TGTGCCAGCAGCGTTATGCTGGGGACTGAAGCTTTCTTT. This gives the protein CASSVMLGTEAFF. The chain joins TRBV9 to TRBJ1-1; no clear D gene. The CDR3 sequence is 13 residues long. CDR1 SGDLS and CDR2 YYNGEE come from the germline V gene. V gave up 2 bases and J gave up 5 bases, with 10 bases separating them. The variable domain in full, completed from reference TRBV9 and TRBJ1-1, reads DSGVTQTPKHLITATGQRVTLRCSPRSGDLSVYWYQQSLDQGLQFLIQYYNGEERAKGNILERFSAQQFPDLHSELNLSSLELGDSALYFCASSVMLGTEAFFGQGTRLTVV.

The V and J genes are TRBV18 and TRBJ1-2; D call uncertain. V shed 2 bases and J shed 6 bases, with 7 bases lying between them. Looked up from germline, CDR1 is KGHSH and CDR2 is LQKENI. The CDR3 length is 12 residues. CDR3 residues: CASSPIGDGYTF. The CDR3 DNA reads TGTGCCAGCTCACCAATCGGGGATGGCTACACCTTC.

The chain recombines TRBV19 with TRBJ1-1, with D maybe TRBD1 (5 bases). The germline CDR1 and CDR2 sequences are LNHDA and SQIVND (reference sequence). V was shortened by 10 bases and J by 0 bases, with 15 bases between the two germline ends. This CDR3 has 14 residues. CDR3 residues: CATRDLIMNTEAFF. CDR3 DNA: TGTGCCACGCGGGACCTTATCATGAACACTGAAGCTTTCTTT. Full variable domain (rest looked up from reference TRBV19 and TRBJ1-1): DGGITQSPKYLFRKEGQNVTLSCEQNLNHDAMYWYRQDPGQGLRLIYYSQIVNDFQKGDIAEGYSVSREKKESFPLTVTSAQKNPTAFYLCATRDLIMNTEAFFGQGTRLTVV.

The chain carries TRBV27 and TRBJ1-5, with D unresolved. Germline loops: CDR1 MNHEY, CDR2 SMNVEV (reference sequence). The CDR3 spans 12 residues. V gave up 8 bases and J gave up 6 bases, with 11 bases separating them. CDR3 coding DNA: TGTGCCAGCGGGTATATACGTCAGCCCCAGCATTTT. Amino acids: CASGYIRQPQHF.

The CDR3: CASSYREGQGNQPQHF. In nucleotides, the CDR3 is TGTGCCAGCAGTTACCGAGAAGGGCAGGGCAATCAGCCCCAGCATTTT. The gene calls are TRBV6-5 and TRBJ1-5, with D unclear. This CDR3 has 16 residues. Germline V gene data show CDR1 as MNHEY and CDR2 as SVGAGI. Trimming cost V 2 bases and J 2 bases, with 13 bases left between them.

This clonotype was seen only a few times. The chain couples TRBV6-5 to TRBJ1-1; the D is unclear. The V gene's germline CDR1 is MNHEY and CDR2 SVGAGI. Between the trimmed V and J ends, which lost 0 bases and 6 bases, there was a span of 11 bases. This CDR3 contains 14 residues. The CDR3 is CASSYSEVVSEAFF. The CDR3 DNA is TGTGCCAGCAGTTACTCTGAAGTTGTATCTGAAGCTTTCTTT.

This clonotype was recorded a few times. V gene TRBV18 combines with J gene TRBJ1-1; 7 nucleotides match TRBD1. CDR3 length: 14 amino acids. Trimming took 4 bases from V and 5 from J; bases not matched to a gene: 7. The germline gives CDR1 KGHSH, CDR2 LQKENI. CDR3 sequence (DNA): TGTGCCAGCTCACAGCAGGGGGAGAGAACTGAAGCTTTCTTT. Translation gives CASSQQGERTEAFF.

This chain joins TRBV27 and TRBJ1-3; 7 bases fit TRBD1. The V segment lost 6 bases and the J segment 4 bases; nucleotides outside the gene matches: 6. The CDR3 loop spans 14 amino acids. CDR1 and CDR2 (germline): MNHEY, SMNVEV (reference sequence). CDR3 DNA sequence: TGTGCCAGCAGACTGACAGGGTTCGGAAACACCATATATTTT. The encoded protein is CASRLTGFGNTIYF.

The table lists this clonotype with a few counts. The chain employs TRBV6-1 and TRBJ2-2, with D possibly called TRBD1 or TRBD2 (6 bases each). The CDR3 covers 17 residues. Germline V gene sequence: CDR1 MNHNS, CDR2 SASEGT. Trimming shortened V by 5 bases and J by 0 bases, and 16 bases separated the two germline ends. CDR3 amino acids: CASSQERGGSNTGELFF. In DNA, the CDR3 is TGTGCCAGCAGTCAGGAAAGAGGGGGGTCGAACACCGGGGAGCTGTTTTTT.

This clonotype has at least ten counts. The chain combines TRBV6-1 with TRBJ1-5; D gene unclear. Germline V gene lookup returns CDR1 MNHNS and CDR2 SASEGT. V shed 1 base and J shed 0 bases, with 7 bases lying between them. The CDR3 spans 15 residues. CDR3 residues: CASSEEQYSNQPQHF. For the CDR3, the DNA is TGTGCCAGCAGTGAAGAACAGTATAGCAATCAGCCCCAGCATTTT.

As for this clonotype: This sequence may be a read error, since a much larger clone differs from it by one base. V and J are TRBV12-3 or TRBV12-4 and TRBJ1-1; 8 nucleotides agree with TRBD1. CDR3 length: 15 amino acids. V was clipped by 8 bases and J by 1 base; unmatched bases: 9. The CDR3 region is CASGVTGAPNTEAFF. The CDR3 region has the DNA TGTGCCAGCGGTGTGACAGGGGCCCCGAACACTGAAGCTTTCTTT.

The rearrangement joins TRBV20-1 to TRBJ1-4, with unresolved D. Germline V gives CDR1 DFQATT, CDR2 SNEGSKA (reference sequence). This CDR3 is 14 amino acids long. Trimming took off 3 bases at V and 0 bases at J, with 8 bases between the two ends. The CDR3 protein is CSASRPATNEKLFF. The DNA for the CDR3 is TGCAGTGCTAGCCGGCCGGCAACTAATGAAAAACTGTTTTTT.